The next 25 T cell receptor beta chains were all read from a single sample in a study of blood T cells in healthy people across ages. Through a sample-barcoded 5' primer and a J-beta primer mix, a second PCR was run for roughly 6 to 11 cycles. TCRdb reanalysed the 5' RACE reads using MiXCR and keeps one entry per CDR3 protein. The sample contains fewer than 900,000 distinct CDR3 sequences, 40% to 45% of which appear only once. Source material: blood. Receptors were obtained from a woman in her sixties or seventies in good health.

Ten or more counts support this clonotype. CDR3 sequence: CSASESGLTNSPLHF. The CDR3 bases are TGCAGTGCTAGTGAATCCGGCCTCACCAATTCACCCCTCCACTTT. The V call is TRBV20-1, the J call TRBJ1-6; D is unresolved. The germline V gene has CDR1 DFQATT and CDR2 SNEGSKA (reference sequence). V was pared by 3 bases and J by 7 bases, with 16 bases between. CDR3 size: 15 residues.

In this sample, this clonotype turned up once. V is TRBV2 and J is TRBJ2-5; 9 bases line up with TRBD2. The CDR3 consists of 14 residues. With 6 bases clipped from V and 11 bases from J, the junction kept 13 bases outside the gene matches. Looked up from germline, CDR1 is SNHLY and CDR2 is FYNNEI. The CDR3 region has the DNA TGTGCCAGCAGCCTCGGTGAGACTAGCGGTGAGCAGTACTTC. Its protein is CASSLGETSGEQYF.

This clonotype was seen a handful of times. The chain recombines TRBV6-6 with TRBJ1-5; D remains ambiguous. V gave up 5 bases and J gave up 2 bases, with 7 bases separating them. CDR1 is MNHNY and CDR2 is SVGAGI in the germline V gene (reference sequence). The CDR3 covers 13 residues. CDR3: CASSDDGNQPQHF. The CDR3 nucleotides are TGTGCCAGCAGTGACGATGGCAATCAGCCCCAGCATTTT.

Ten or more counts support this clonotype. V usage is TRBV3-1 and J usage is TRBJ1-1; 11 nucleotides align to TRBD1. The CDR3 extends over 15 amino acids. The J segment lost 3 bases and the V segment lost 4 bases, leaving 4 bases of the junction unmatched. Per germline, CDR1 LGHDT and CDR2 YNNKEL (reference sequence). The CDR3 DNA follows: TGTGCCAGCAGCCCAGGACAGGGGGCCGACACTGAAGCTTTCTTT. This codes for CASSPGQGADTEAFF.

The chain combines TRBV10-2 with TRBJ2-7; 10 nucleotides match TRBD1. Losses at the gene ends were 10 bases for V and 5 bases for J; bases not matched to a gene: 5. Germline loops: CDR1 WSHSY, CDR2 SAAADI. This CDR3 has 12 amino acids. The chain's CDR3 is CATEGQGNEQYF. The DNA of the CDR3 is TGCGCCACCGAGGGACAGGGGAACGAGCAGTACTTC.

This clonotype was counted between two and nine times. The chain has TRBV21-1 and TRBJ2-1; the listed D gene, TRBD1, was not tested against the DNA. TRBV21-1 represents a pseudogene. This CDR3 has 16 amino acids. The CDR3 loop is CASGDSGPDPEETQFF. The CDR3, as DNA: TGTGCCAGCGGCGACAGTGGACCCGATCCCGAAGAGACCCAGTTCTTC.

The rearrangement links TRBV20-1 to TRBJ2-3, with D perhaps matching TRBD2 (7 bases). The CDR3 is made up of 15 amino acids. V gave up 0 bases and J gave up 9 bases, with 19 bases separating them. Germline V gene lookup returns CDR1 DFQATT and CDR2 SNEGSKA (reference sequence). The CDR3 coding sequence is TGCAGTGCTAGAGAGCGGGGGCCCCTAAAGGGGACGCAGTATTTT. It translates to CSARERGPLKGTQYF.

This clonotype was observed a handful of times. The chain has TRBV28 and TRBJ2-1, with TRBD2 matching 10 bases. The CDR3 runs 15 residues. V was clipped by 2 bases and J by 10 bases; unmatched bases: 8. The germline gives CDR1 MDHEN, CDR2 SYDVKM. The CDR3 sequence is CASSLDLAGEPEQFF. In DNA form, the CDR3 reads TGTGCCAGCAGTTTAGACCTAGCGGGGGAACCAGAGCAGTTCTTC.

This clonotype was detected a few times. V is TRBV7-2 and J is TRBJ2-1; D is unresolved. Germline CDR1 is SGHTA and CDR2 is FQGNSA. V dropped 2 bases and J dropped 8 bases, with 7 bases sitting between them. This CDR3 is built from 12 residues. CDR3 region: CASSLFHDEQFF. The CDR3 DNA sequence: TGTGCCAGCAGCTTATTCCATGATGAGCAGTTCTTC.

This clonotype has only a few counts. The rearrangement uses TRBV20-1 and TRBJ2-7, with D possibly being TRBD1 (6 bases). Trimming cost V 3 bases and J 4 bases, with 13 bases left between them. The CDR3 sequence is 13 residues long. Germline V lookup: CDR1 DFQATT, CDR2 SNEGSKA (reference sequence). The CDR3 is CSASRPGEYEQYF. CDR3 nucleotide sequence: TGCAGTGCTAGCCGGCCAGGGGAGTACGAGCAGTACTTC.

This chain links TRBV13 with TRBJ2-1; 7 bases align to TRBD2. The J call may not be correct, given that the DNA end is closer to TRBJ2-7. The CDR3 spans 16 residues. Germline V gene data show CDR1 as PRHDT and CDR2 as FYEKMQ (reference sequence). CDR3 coding DNA: TGTGCCAGCAGCTTGGGTGGGGGACTACAACCCTACGAGCAGTACTTC. Translation: CASSLGGGLQPYEQYF.

As to this clonotype: A much larger clone lies a single base off, so this may be a read error. The chain recombines TRBV29-1 with TRBJ2-3; TRBD1 might be the D (6 bases). With 2 bases removed from V and 0 bases from J, the gap between germline ends came to 6 bases. The CDR3 loop spans 13 amino acids. Germline CDR1 SQVTM, CDR2 ANQGSEA. The CDR3, as DNA: TGCAGCGTTGAAACAGGGAGCACAGATACGCAGTATTTT. It translates to CSVETGSTDTQYF.

The genes are TRBV24-1 and TRBJ2-7; 7 bases map to TRBD1. With 2 bases clipped from V and 2 bases from J, the junction kept 2 bases outside the gene matches. Germline V gives CDR1 KGHDR, CDR2 SFDVKD. The CDR3 spans 14 residues. CDR3 sequence reads: CATSDSGTAYEQYF. The CDR3 DNA sequence: TGTGCCACCAGTGATTCCGGGACAGCCTACGAGCAGTACTTC.

The rearrangement joins TRBV18 to TRBJ2-1; no clear D. Trimming took 2 bases from V and 12 from J, leaving 11 bases between them. Germline values: CDR1 KGHSH, CDR2 LQKENI. The CDR3 is 12 residues long. This CDR3 reads CASSPGPEGQFF. The CDR3 DNA reads TGTGCCAGCTCACCAGGACCTGAAGGGCAGTTCTTC.

Only one count was recorded for this clonotype. The V call is TRBV5-1, the J call TRBJ2-1; no clear D gene. There are 13 residues in the CDR3. V lost 0 bases and J lost 5, with 6 bases in between. Germline CDR1 and CDR2: SGHRS and YFSETQ. The CDR3: CASSLVQNNEQFF. Written as DNA, the CDR3 is TGCGCCAGCAGCTTGGTTCAAAACAATGAGCAGTTCTTC. The whole variable domain, remainder taken from reference TRBV5-1 and TRBJ2-1, is KAGVTQTPRYLIKTRGQQVTLSCSPISGHRSVSWYQQTPGQGLQFLFEYFSETQRNKGNFPGRFSGRQFSNSRSEMNVSTLELGDSALYLCASSLVQNNEQFFGPGTRLTVL.

This clonotype has more than one count but fewer than ten. The rearrangement links TRBV2 to TRBJ2-5, with 7 bases fitting TRBD1. This CDR3 region has 15 residues. Germline-derived CDR1 and CDR2 are SNHLY and FYNNEI. Trimming took 7 bases from V and 0 from J; bases not matched to a gene: 8. As DNA, the CDR3 is TGTGCCAGCACCGAAAGGGGACAGTACCAAGAGACCCAGTACTTC. Translated, it gives CASTERGQYQETQYF. Full variable domain (missing parts from reference TRBV2 and TRBJ2-5): EPEVTQTPSHQVTQMGQEVILRCVPISNHLYFYWYRQILGQKVEFLVSFYNNEISEKSEIFDDQFSVERPDGSNFTLKIRSTKLEDSAMYFCASTERGQYQETQYFGPGTRLLVL.

This chain uses TRBV11-1 with TRBJ2-5; D not resolved. From germline, CDR1 is SGHAT and CDR2 FQDESV (reference sequence). V was clipped by 8 bases and J by 3 bases, with 19 bases between them. CDR3 length: 15 amino acids. The CDR3 coding sequence is TGTGCCAGCTGCTACTCCGCCCAGGTGGAAGAGACCCAGTACTTC. Residues: CASCYSAQVEETQYF.

The chain has TRBV6-2 or TRBV6-3 and TRBJ1-5, with D possibly TRBD1 on 5 matching bases. The CDR3 runs 17 residues. Trimming removed 2 bases at V and 6 bases at J, with 20 bases between. CDR1 MNHEY and CDR2 SVGEGT come from the germline V gene. This chain's CDR3 is CASSYNGGAGWRQPQHF. Written as DNA, the CDR3 is TGTGCCAGCAGTTACAATGGAGGGGCAGGGTGGCGTCAGCCCCAGCATTTT.

The chain couples TRBV3-1 to TRBJ2-4, with D perhaps TRBD1 (5 bases). The J call may be wrong; the DNA end is better matched by TRBJ2-7. Germline CDR1 and CDR2: LGHDT and YNNKEL (reference sequence). The CDR3 is 15 amino acids. CDR3 sequence (DNA): TGTGCCAGCAGCCCCAGGGTTAGCCCTTCTTCCGAGCAGTACTTC. It is translated as CASSPRVSPSSEQYF.

The V call is TRBV18, the J call TRBJ2-1, with 10 bases aligning to TRBD1. Germline V gene data show CDR1 as KGHSH and CDR2 as LQKENI. The CDR3 is 16 residues long. V dropped 3 bases and J dropped 3; count of bases not matched to a gene: 5. The CDR3 spells CASSPLGTGVYNEQFF. The CDR3 DNA follows: TGTGCCAGCTCACCTCTCGGGACAGGGGTCTACAATGAGCAGTTCTTC.

The rearrangement uses TRBV5-1 and TRBJ2-3, with 8 bases aligning to TRBD1. The CDR3 runs to 14 residues. The V segment lost 0 bases and the J segment 5 bases; nucleotides outside the gene matches: 2. CDR1 is SGHRS and CDR2 is YFSETQ in the germline V gene. The CDR3 DNA follows: TGCGCCAGCAGCTTGGAACAGGGGGGAGATACGCAGTATTTT. This codes for CASSLEQGGDTQYF.

This clonotype has only one observation. This chain joins TRBV7-6 and TRBJ1-1, with a weak D call TRBD1 (5 bases). From germline, CDR1 is SGHVS and CDR2 FNYEAQ. The CDR3 loop spans 15 amino acids. The ends were cut back, 4 bases at V and 1 base at J, with 13 bases in the middle. CDR3 coding DNA: TGTGCCAGCAGCTCCTGGACACTACAGAACACTGAAGCTTTCTTT. Protein: CASSSWTLQNTEAFF.

This clonotype was detected only a few times. V and J are TRBV5-1 and TRBJ2-7; 14 bases map to TRBD2. The length of the CDR3 is 15 residues. CDR1 and CDR2 (germline): SGHRS, YFSETQ. Unmatched junction bases numbered 3, after V lost 4 bases and J lost 3 bases. CDR3 protein: CASSRLAGGLYEQYF. The CDR3 nucleotides are TGCGCCAGCAGCCGACTAGCGGGGGGGCTCTACGAGCAGTACTTC.

About this clonotype itself: This may be a read error: a much more frequent sequence differs by one nucleotide. This chain joins TRBV5-1 and TRBJ2-3; 7 bases line up with TRBD1. After removal of 9 bases from V and 2 bases from J, the junction contained 12 bases not matched to a gene. In germline, CDR1 is SGHRS, CDR2 YFSETQ. The CDR3 length is 15 residues. The CDR3 spells CANTAQGDVTDTQYF. The DNA for the CDR3 is TGCGCCAACACTGCGCAGGGGGACGTCACAGATACGCAGTATTTT.

This clonotype was found a few times. The V call is TRBV14, the J call TRBJ1-2; D is perhaps TRBD1 (5 bases). The CDR3 is made up of 15 amino acids. The germline V and J ends were trimmed by 0 bases and 5 bases, with 13 bases remaining between them. Per germline, CDR1 SGHDN and CDR2 FVKESK. The chain's CDR3 is CASSQEPRAVYGYTF. DNA for the CDR3: TGTGCCAGCAGCCAAGAGCCCAGGGCGGTTTATGGCTACACCTTC.